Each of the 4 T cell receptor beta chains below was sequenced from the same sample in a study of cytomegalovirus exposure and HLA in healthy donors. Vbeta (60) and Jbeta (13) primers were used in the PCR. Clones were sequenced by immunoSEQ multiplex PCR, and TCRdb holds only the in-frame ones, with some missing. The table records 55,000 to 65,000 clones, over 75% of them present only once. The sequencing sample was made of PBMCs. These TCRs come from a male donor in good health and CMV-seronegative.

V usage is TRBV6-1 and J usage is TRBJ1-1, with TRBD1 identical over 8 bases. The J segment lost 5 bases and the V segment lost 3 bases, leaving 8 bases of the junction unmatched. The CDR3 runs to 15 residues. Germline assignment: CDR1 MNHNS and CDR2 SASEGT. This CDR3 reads CASSDLGQGLTEAFF. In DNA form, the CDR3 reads TGTGCCAGCAGTGACCTTGGACAGGGTTTAACTGAAGCTTTCTTT.

CDR3 bases: TGTGCCAGCAGCCTTACTAGCGGGGGGGCAGGGGGAGAGACCCAGTACTTC. Translated, it gives CASSLTSGGAGGETQYF. The chain employs TRBV7-2 and TRBJ2-5, with 13 bases lining up with TRBD2. The CDR3 length is 17 residues. The germline V gene encodes CDR1 SGHTA and CDR2 FQGNSA. J was trimmed by 4 bases and V by 5 bases; bases with no gene match: 10.

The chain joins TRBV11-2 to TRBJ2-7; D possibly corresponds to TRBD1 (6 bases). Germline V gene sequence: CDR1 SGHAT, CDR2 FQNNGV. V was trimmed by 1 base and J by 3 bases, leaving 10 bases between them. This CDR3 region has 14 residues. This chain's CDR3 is CASSLVTGIYEQYF. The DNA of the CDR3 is TGTGCCAGCAGCTTAGTCACAGGGATCTACGAGCAGTACTTC.

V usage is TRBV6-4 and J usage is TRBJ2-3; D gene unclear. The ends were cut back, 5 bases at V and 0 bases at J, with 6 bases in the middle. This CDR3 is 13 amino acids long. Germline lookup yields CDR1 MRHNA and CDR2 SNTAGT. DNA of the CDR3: TGTGCCAGCAGTCAAACTAGCACAGATACGCAGTATTTT. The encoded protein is CASSQTSTDTQYF.